Presented here are 22 T cell receptor beta chains from one specimen sequenced in a study of T cell clonality in common variable immunodeficiency. TCRdb keeps only in-frame clones here, not all; method: immunoSEQ multiplex PCR. The data show roughly 51,000 clones, none appearing only once, with 5% to 7% held by the ten largest. The source material was peripheral blood mononuclear cells. The receptors originated from a person between 18 and 75 years old in good health.

This clone was found many times. CDR3 DNA, as far as it was read: TGTGCCAGCTCCCCCACCCAGGGTGAAGATGGC. Amino acids: CASSPTQGEDG. The CDR3 as a whole reads CASSPTQGEDGYTF. V usage is TRBV18 and J usage is TRBJ1-2; maybe TRBD1 (5 bases). The observed sequence ends 3 residues before the CDR3 terminus, with the missing tail filled in from the germline J gene. Between the trimmed V and J ends, which lost 6 bases and 6 bases, there was a span of 17 bases. Germline lookup yields CDR1 KGHSH and CDR2 LQKENI. This CDR3 is 14 amino acids long. The whole variable domain, filled in from reference TRBV18 and TRBJ1-2, reads NAGVMQNPRHLVRRRGQEARLRCSPMKGHSHVYWYRQLPEEGLKFMVYLQKENIIDESGMPKERFSAEFPKEGPSILRIQQVVRGDSAAYFCASSPTQGEDGYTFGSGTRLTVV.

This clone was found many times. Read data end 3 residues before the CDR3 end; the end is taken from the germline J gene. V usage is TRBV19 and J usage is TRBJ1-2; TRBD1 agrees at 9 bases. The CDR3 has 15 amino acids. Germline-derived CDR1 and CDR2 are LNHDA and SQIVND (reference sequence). The V and J ends lost 6 bases and 1 base, in that order; junction bases with no gene match: 6. The DNA read from the CDR3 is TGTGCCAGTAGCCCGGACAGGGGATTTAACTATGGC. Protein sequence: CASSPDRGFNYG. The full CDR3 reads CASSPDRGFNYGYTF.

This clone was observed many times. CDR3 DNA, as far as it was read: TGTGCCAGCTCACCCGCAGGGTCGGATGAAAAA. It codes for CASSPAGSDEK. The whole CDR3 protein reads CASSPAGSDEKLFF. V and J are TRBV18 and TRBJ1-4, with a possible D match to TRBD1 (5 bases). Sequencing ends 3 residues short of the CDR3 end; the germline J gene provides the rest. Trimming removed 3 bases at V and 6 bases at J, with 11 bases between. Germline V lookup: CDR1 KGHSH, CDR2 LQKENI. This CDR3 spans 14 amino acids.

In its sample, this clone was seen many times. The sequence runs out 3 residues before the end of the CDR3; the remainder is reconstructed from the germline J gene. V is TRBV12-3 or TRBV12-4 and J is TRBJ1-2; 7 nucleotides agree with TRBD1. The CDR3 loop spans 14 amino acids. V was pared by 5 bases and J by 5 bases, with 8 bases of the junction left unmatched. CDR3 DNA (partial): TGTGCCAGCAGTAAGGATCCAGGGGGATATGGC. Residues: CASSKDPGGYG. Given in full, the CDR3 is CASSKDPGGYGYTF.

This clone was recorded at least ten times. The sequenced CDR3 bases are TGCAGTGCTGGGGACTCCACAGATACG. It translates to CSAGDSTDT. The complete CDR3 sequence is CSAGDSTDTQYF. The chain couples TRBV20-1 to TRBJ2-3; tentatively, D is TRBD2 (6 bases). The read terminates 3 residues before the CDR3 end, so the remaining end is supplied by the germline J gene. CDR3 length: 12 amino acids. V lost 5 bases and J 2 bases, leaving 8 bases between the germline ends. CDR1 and CDR2 (germline): DFQATT, SNEGSKA (reference sequence).

There are many counts of this clone. The read falls 3 residues short of the CDR3 end, and the missing part is taken from the germline J gene. V is TRBV18 and J is TRBJ2-5; TRBD2 might be the D (5 bases). V lost 0 bases and J lost 4, with 9 bases in between. The length of the CDR3 is 14 residues. CDR1 is KGHSH, CDR2 LQKENI, per germline. The CDR3 here is CASSPPSEGETQYF. The DNA read from the CDR3 is TGTGCCAGCTCACCACCTTCTGAGGGAGAGACC. The full variable domain, in which reference TRBV18 and TRBJ2-5 provide the parts outside the CDR3, is NAGVMQNPRHLVRRRGQEARLRCSPMKGHSHVYWYRQLPEEGLKFMVYLQKENIIDESGMPKERFSAEFPKEGPSILRIQQVVRGDSAAYFCASSPPSEGETQYFGPGTRLLVL.

This clone came up many times. The read finishes 3 residues shy of the CDR3 end, and the germline J gene is used to complete it. The gene calls are TRBV20-1 and TRBJ2-1; 11 positions agree with TRBD2. Per the germline V gene, CDR1 is DFQATT and CDR2 is SNEGSKA (reference sequence). V trimming: 7 bases; J trimming: 4 bases; junction bases outside the gene matches: 6. The CDR3 runs to 14 residues. CDR3 DNA, as far as it was read: TGCAGTGGTCGGCTAGCGGGAGGATACAATGAG. As protein: CSGRLAGGYNE. The full-length CDR3 reads as CSGRLAGGYNEQFF.

This clone appeared many times. The CDR3 extends 3 residues past the end of the read, so its final part is completed from the germline J gene. The chain links TRBV4-1 to TRBJ1-2; weak D call: TRBD1 (5 bases). The CDR3 runs to 16 residues. Deletions cut 1 base from V and 3 bases from J, with 15 bases between. The germline CDR1 and CDR2 sequences are MGHRA and YSYEKL. CDR3 DNA, as far as it was read: TGCGCCAGCAGCCAAGTCCAGGGTAGGCAGGACTATGGC. It is translated as CASSQVQGRQDYG. The CDR3, in full, reads CASSQVQGRQDYGYTF.

This clone was detected ten times or more. Read data end 3 residues before the CDR3 end; the end is taken from the germline J gene. The chain carries TRBV18 and TRBJ1-5; D is unclear. Looked up from germline, CDR1 is KGHSH and CDR2 is LQKENI. Trimming cost V 3 bases and J 6 bases, with 15 bases left between them. The CDR3 length is 15 residues. CDR3 amino acids: CASSPQSGVGQPQHF. The CDR3 bases that were read are TGTGCCAGCTCACCGCAGAGCGGGGTGGGTCAGCCC.

The table lists this clone with many counts. The sequenced fragment ends 3 residues before the CDR3 boundary, so the rest is inferred from the germline J gene. The J gene is TRBJ1-2, the V gene TRBV5-1, with D unresolved. The CDR3 runs 15 residues. Trimming shortened V by 2 bases and J by 0 bases, and 11 bases separated the two germline ends. Germline CDR1 reads SGHRS; CDR2 reads YFSETQ. CDR3 region: CASSLNQSPNYGYTF. The covered CDR3 bases are TGCGCCAGCAGCTTAAACCAGTCTCCTAACTATGGC.

In this sample, this clone turned up many times. The read comes to an end 3 residues before the CDR3 does, leaving the germline J gene to fill in the end. The chain is built from TRBV2 and TRBJ2-1; D possibly corresponds to TRBD1 (5 bases). Per germline, CDR1 SNHLY and CDR2 FYNNEI. V dropped 10 bases and J dropped 7 bases, with 17 bases sitting between them. The CDR3 length is 13 residues. CDR3 sequence: CATAFDSHNEQFF. The CDR3 DNA, read in part, is TGTGCCACCGCGTTCGACAGTCATAATGAG.

With respect to this clone: The CDR3 goes on 3 residues after the read ends, and that part is filled in from the germline J gene. The chain couples TRBV5-1 to TRBJ2-5; 10 bases agree with TRBD1. CDR1 and CDR2 (germline): SGHRS, YFSETQ. V was pared by 4 bases and J by 2 bases, with 5 bases of the junction left unmatched. CDR3 length: 15 amino acids. CDR3: CASSGGQGLQETQYF. CDR3 DNA, as far as it was read: TGCGCCAGCAGCGGGGGACAGGGGCTACAAGAGACC.

There are many counts of this clone. From the germline J gene comes the end of the CDR3, since the read stops 3 residues before it. The rearrangement uses TRBV19 and TRBJ2-3, with 12 bases lining up with TRBD2. With V trimmed by 3 bases and J by 4 bases, 17 bases remained unmatched. The CDR3 is 20 residues long. Germline V gene sequence: CDR1 LNHDA, CDR2 SQIVND (reference sequence). CDR3 loop: CASSIALTSGSGVVSDTQYF. CDR3 DNA, as far as it was read: TGTGCCAGTAGTATCGCCTTGACTAGCGGGAGTGGGGTCGTGTCAGATACG.

The table lists this clone with many counts. Read data end 3 residues before the CDR3 end; the end is taken from the germline J gene. V is TRBV18 and J is TRBJ2-5; 8 positions match TRBD1. CDR3 length equals 16 residues. J was trimmed by 1 base and V by 5 bases; bases with no gene match: 9. Germline CDR1 reads KGHSH; CDR2 reads LQKENI. The CDR3 sequence is CASSSSQGAIQETQYF. The DNA read from the CDR3 is TGTGCCAGCTCATCCTCCCAGGGGGCTATCCAAGAGACC.

This clone was seen at least ten times. The read falls 3 residues short of the CDR3 end, and the missing part is taken from the germline J gene. V and J are TRBV14 and TRBJ2-5, with 8 bases that match TRBD2. The CDR3 has 16 residues. Looked up from germline, CDR1 is SGHDN and CDR2 is FVKESK. With V trimmed by 2 bases and J by 2 bases, 7 bases remained unmatched. Partial CDR3 DNA: TGTGCCAGCAGCCAAACGGGGGGGCAGGCACAAGAGACC. It translates to CASSQTGGQAQET. The full CDR3 protein reads CASSQTGGQAQETQYF.

This clone has a handful of counts. Read sequence stops 3 residues before the CDR3 end, and the germline J gene provides the missing end. V gene TRBV5-1 combines with J gene TRBJ2-1; D call uncertain. CDR3 size: 13 residues. V gave up 5 bases and J gave up 6 bases, with 12 bases separating them. Germline CDR1 is SGHRS and CDR2 is YFSETQ. The chain's CDR3 is CASSYGSRNEQFF. Incomplete CDR3 DNA: TGCGCCAGCAGTTACGGGTCGCGCAATGAG.

This clone was recorded at least ten times. The observed sequence ends 3 residues before the CDR3 terminus, with the missing tail filled in from the germline J gene. V gene TRBV19 combines with J gene TRBJ1-4; D is perhaps TRBD1 (5 bases). With 5 bases removed from V and 8 bases from J, the gap between germline ends came to 12 bases. Germline lookup yields CDR1 LNHDA and CDR2 SQIVND (reference sequence). The CDR3 length is 13 residues. This chain's CDR3 is CASSFQGEEKLFF. The part of the CDR3 DNA that was read is TGTGCCAGTAGTTTCCAGGGAGAGGAAAAA. The full variable domain, rest sourced from reference TRBV19 and TRBJ1-4, is DGGITQSPKYLFRKEGQNVTLSCEQNLNHDAMYWYRQDPGQGLRLIYYSQIVNDFQKGDIAEGYSVSREKKESFPLTVTSAQKNPTAFYLCASSFQGEEKLFFGSGTQLSVL.

This clone was counted ten times or more. The CDR3: CASSLAGYTGYTF. The CDR3 bases that were read are TGTGCCAGCAGCTTGGCCGGGTATACAGGC. This chain links TRBV5-5 with TRBJ1-2; D not resolved. Coverage ceases 3 residues before the CDR3 finishes, and the germline J gene fills in the end. In germline, CDR1 is SGHKS, CDR2 YYEKEE (reference sequence). This CDR3 is 13 amino acids long.

This clone was recorded at least ten times. At one end, the junction sequence differs from germline, possibly due to a read error. The read is 3 residues too short to cover the CDR3 end, so that end is filled in from the germline J gene. The rearrangement links TRBV15 to TRBJ1-2; 9 bases align to TRBD1. Looked up from germline, CDR1 is LNHNV and CDR2 is YYDKDF (reference sequence). This CDR3 region has 16 residues. This CDR3 is CVTSRDLLGQGHGYTF. The sequenced part of the CDR3 DNA is TGTGTCACCAGCAGAGATTTGTTGGGACAGGGCCATGGC.

This clone was recorded many times. The read finishes 3 residues shy of the CDR3 end, and the germline J gene is used to complete it. This chain uses TRBV20-1 with TRBJ2-7, with 12 bases aligning to TRBD2. The V and J ends lost 6 bases and 3 bases, in that order; junction bases with no gene match: 6. The germline V gene has CDR1 DFQATT and CDR2 SNEGSKA (reference sequence). The CDR3 contains 14 residues. Incomplete CDR3 DNA: TGCAGTGCCTTGACTAGCGGGAGTAGCTACGAG. This encodes CSALTSGSSYE. The entire CDR3 is CSALTSGSSYEQYF.

Ten or more counts support this clone. The read terminates 3 residues before the CDR3 end, so the remaining end is supplied by the germline J gene. The V call is TRBV12-5, the J call TRBJ2-7, with 8 bases fitting TRBD1. The ends lost 4 bases at V and 1 base at J; junction bases unmatched: 12. CDR1 and CDR2 from the germline V gene are LGHNT and FRNRAP. The CDR3 runs 17 residues. The DNA read from the CDR3 is TGTGCTAGTGGTTGGAGCCTCCCGGGACAGGCTTCCTACGAG. Its protein product is CASGWSLPGQASYE. The entire CDR3 protein reads CASGWSLPGQASYEQYF. Full variable domain (remainder filled in from reference TRBV12-5 and TRBJ2-7): DARVTQTPRHKVTEMGQEVTMRCQPILGHNTVFWYRQTMMQGLELLAYFRNRAPLDDSGMPKDRFSAEMPDATLATLKIQPSEPRDSAVYFCASGWSLPGQASYEQYFGPGTRLTVT.

This clone has a handful of counts. The read gets to within 3 residues of the CDR3 end, and the germline J gene fills in the rest. V usage is TRBV11-2 and J usage is TRBJ1-1, with a possible D match to TRBD1 (6 bases). Germline-derived CDR1 and CDR2 are SGHAT and FQNNGV. The V gene lost 5 bases and the J gene lost 5 bases, with 12 bases spanning the gap. The CDR3 length is 13 residues. The CDR3 protein is CASSPRGGTEAFF. The covered CDR3 bases are TGTGCCAGCAGCCCCAGGGGTGGGACTGAA. The full variable domain, rest sourced from reference TRBV11-2 and TRBJ1-1, is EAGVAQSPRYKIIEKRQSVAFWCNPISGHATLYWYQQILGQGPKLLIQFQNNGVVDDSQLPKDRFSAERLKGVDSTLKIQPAKLEDSAVYLCASSPRGGTEAFFGQGTRLTVV.